This TCR beta chain is drawn from a study of cytomegalovirus exposure and HLA in healthy donors. Study information: Of the donors genotyped, 398 in all, 75% to 90% fell in the Caucasian-associated ancestry cluster. General study findings and limits: Whilst most TCR sequences proved rare, a subset of public TCRs occurred across many donors. There were 150 or so TCR beta chains listed as cytomegalovirus-associated.

For this donor, CMV serostatus was not recorded. To note about this clone: The antigen remains undetermined.

PCR amplification relied on 60 Vbeta primers (plus 13 Jbeta primers). Sequencing used immunoSEQ multiplex PCR; TCRdb keeps in-frame clones, though not all of them. In the table there are roughly 150,000 clones, roughly 75% of which are singletons. Germline V gene lookup returns CDR1 GTSNPN and CDR2 SVGIG (reference sequence). The CDR3 consists of 13 residues. The ends were cut back, 4 bases at V and 2 bases at J, with 9 bases in the middle. The sequencing input was PBMCs. The chain employs TRBV30 and TRBJ1-3; no reliable D call. This TCR came from a man aged 25-45 years in good health. The CDR3 DNA is TGTGCCTGGAAAACCGGTGCTGGAAACACCATATATTTT. This translates into CAWKTGAGNTIYF.